A single sample gave rise to the 16 T cell receptor beta chains below, sequenced in a study of regulatory T cells in long-lasting Graves disease. Time point: newly diagnosed GD, antithyroid drugs for less than 3 months. PBMC RNA was the source of the TCR library. Arm-PCR of CDR3 regions and iRepertoire HTBI primers were used to build TCR beta libraries. Using its own MiXCR run on the multiplex PCR reads, TCRdb lists one record per CDR3 protein. The sample lists 200,000 to 250,000 distinct CDR3 sequences, around 19% seen once, with about 10% in the top ten. A further study also used this sample, focusing on T cells in Graves' hyperthyroidism and ophthalmopathy.

Sequencing used peripheral blood mononuclear cells (PBMCs), obtained at new diagnosis, from a patient treated with antithyroid drugs. These receptors originate from a woman aged 30 to 39 with Graves disease.

In this sample, this clonotype turned up many times. The chain recombines TRBV27 with TRBJ1-5; a weak D match, TRBD1 (5 bases). V was clipped by 2 bases and J by 2 bases, with 10 bases between them. The CDR3 consists of 15 residues. Germline CDR1 and CDR2: MNHEY and SMNVEV (reference sequence). The CDR3 protein is CASSLQGGGNQPQHF. The CDR3 coding sequence is TGTGCCAGCAGTTTACAGGGAGGCGGCAATCAGCCCCAGCATTTT.

As regards this clonotype: No conserved phenylalanine or tryptophan ends this CDR3, so it is likely a read error. The DNA is left out, because the CDR3 cannot be placed on it with certainty; the CDR3 is given as TCRdb lists it. The chain couples TRBV11-2 to TRBJ1-4; the D call of TRBD1 is as the table states it, not checked on the DNA. Germline V gene data show CDR1 as SGHAT and CDR2 as FQNNGV. The CDR3 spans 15 amino acids, including both terminal residues. This CDR3 is CASSFIGTENEKLFL.

Ten or more counts support this clonotype. The rearrangement links TRBV2 to TRBJ1-5; a possible D gene is TRBD1 (5 bases). V dropped 4 bases and J dropped 0 bases, with 10 bases sitting between them. The CDR3 has 15 residues. Germline CDR1 and CDR2: SNHLY and FYNNEI. CDR3 nucleotide sequence: TGTGCCAGCAGTGCTGGGGGTTTTAGCAATCAGCCCCAGCATTTT. The encoded protein is CASSAGGFSNQPQHF.

The table lists this clonotype with many counts. V gene TRBV20-1 combines with J gene TRBJ2-5; no clear D. The CDR3 sequence is 13 residues long. Germline assignment: CDR1 DFQATT and CDR2 SNEGSKA (reference sequence). V dropped 0 bases and J dropped 4 bases, with 9 bases sitting between them. The CDR3 reads CSARDPGRETQYF. The DNA of the CDR3 is TGCAGTGCTAGAGATCCCGGTCGAGAGACCCAGTACTTC.

In this sample, this clonotype turned up many times. The chain links TRBV6-1 to TRBJ1-1, with 8 bases lining up with TRBD1. The CDR3 length is 15 residues. Germline CDR1 reads MNHNS; CDR2 reads SASEGT. V dropped 8 bases and J dropped 0; count of bases not matched to a gene: 8. CDR3 DNA: TGTGCCAGCCTTCAGGGGGCACGGTTGAACACTGAAGCTTTCTTT. It specifies CASLQGARLNTEAFF.

This clonotype was seen many times. V and J are TRBV27 and TRBJ2-1; 10 nucleotides agree with TRBD1. The CDR3 sequence is 14 residues long. V trimming: 4 bases; J trimming: 6 bases; junction bases outside the gene matches: 3. Germline-derived CDR1 and CDR2 are MNHEY and SMNVEV (reference sequence). The CDR3 loop is CASSWDRGANEQFF. DNA of the CDR3: TGTGCCAGCAGTTGGGACAGGGGCGCCAATGAGCAGTTCTTC.

There are many counts of this clonotype. The chain carries TRBV11-2 and TRBJ2-5; no clear D gene. This CDR3 contains 12 residues. V shed 0 bases and J shed 6 bases, with 5 bases lying between them. Germline V lookup: CDR1 SGHAT, CDR2 FQNNGV. The CDR3 spells CASSLDPKTQYF. The CDR3 DNA reads TGTGCCAGCAGCTTAGACCCGAAGACCCAGTACTTC.

This clonotype was seen repeatedly, ten times or more. The V gene is TRBV20-1, the J gene TRBJ2-1, with unresolved D. The CDR3 sequence is 12 residues long. CDR1 DFQATT and CDR2 SNEGSKA come from the germline V gene (reference sequence). The germline V and J ends were trimmed by 1 base and 12 bases, with 13 bases remaining between them. The CDR3 sequence: CSARAAGNRQFF. As DNA, the CDR3 is TGCAGTGCTAGAGCCGCCGGTAATAGGCAGTTCTTC.

Comment on this clonotype: The conserved phenylalanine or tryptophan normally closing the CDR3 is absent here, so this likely arose from a read error. The DNA is left out, because the CDR3 cannot be placed on it with certainty; the CDR3 is given as TCRdb lists it. The chain combines TRBV5-1 with TRBJ1-1. The CDR3 is 11 residues long, counting both termini. CDR1 and CDR2 from the germline V gene are SGHRS and YFSETQ. CDR3 in amino acids: CASSRAGQACL.

This clonotype was observed at least ten times. The CDR3 reads CASSGTGPWDEQFF. The CDR3 DNA reads TGTGCCAGCAGTGGCACGGGCCCGTGGGATGAGCAGTTCTTC. The chain is built from TRBV2 and TRBJ2-1, with D unclear. Trimming removed 4 bases at V and 8 bases at J, with 15 bases between. This CDR3 spans 14 amino acids. The germline V gene has CDR1 SNHLY and CDR2 FYNNEI.

This clonotype has at least ten counts. The genes are TRBV10-2 and TRBJ1-2; the D is unclear. The V gene lost 2 bases and the J gene lost 6 bases, with 19 bases spanning the gap. The CDR3 length is 16 residues. Germline-derived CDR1 and CDR2 are WSHSY and SAAADI. CDR3 sequence reads: CASSEGVPQSYHGYTF. The CDR3 nucleotides are TGCGCCAGCAGTGAGGGTGTCCCCCAAAGTTATCATGGCTACACCTTC.

This clonotype has at least ten counts. The J gene is TRBJ2-2, the V gene TRBV19, with D unclear. The CDR3 is made up of 14 amino acids. The germline V gene encodes CDR1 LNHDA and CDR2 SQIVND (reference sequence). V gave up 3 bases and J gave up 4 bases, with 9 bases separating them. In DNA form, the CDR3 reads TGTGCCAGTAGTATGGGTGGAAGCACCGGGGAGCTGTTTTTT. Translation gives CASSMGGSTGELFF. Using reference TRBV19 and TRBJ2-2 for the parts outside the CDR3, the full variable domain is DGGITQSPKYLFRKEGQNVTLSCEQNLNHDAMYWYRQDPGQGLRLIYYSQIVNDFQKGDIAEGYSVSREKKESFPLTVTSAQKNPTAFYLCASSMGGSTGELFFGEGSRLTVL.

In its sample, this clonotype was seen many times. This sequence joins TRBV6-1 and TRBJ2-3, with 8 bases that match TRBD1. Germline-derived CDR1 and CDR2 are MNHNS and SASEGT. Unmatched junction bases numbered 10, after V lost 7 bases and J lost 4 bases. CDR3 length: 15 residues. CDR3 in amino acids: CASNPGQGLADTQYF. The CDR3 bases are TGTGCCAGCAATCCTGGACAGGGATTGGCAGATACGCAGTATTTT.

This clonotype was counted many times. The chain has TRBV28 and TRBJ1-3; possible D gene TRBD1, 5 bases. This CDR3 is 16 amino acids long. V lost 2 bases to trimming and J lost 4 bases, with 15 bases between them. Germline V gives CDR1 MDHEN, CDR2 SYDVKM. CDR3 coding DNA: TGTGCCAGCAGTTTAGATTTGGAGGGGACCGGAAACACCATATATTTT. Its translation: CASSLDLEGTGNTIYF.

On this clonotype: A far larger clone is one base from this, pointing to a likely read error. This sequence joins TRBV11-2 and TRBJ2-1; 9 positions agree with TRBD1. Germline CDR1 is SGHAT and CDR2 is FQNNGV. The CDR3 covers 15 residues. The V gene end was trimmed by 5 bases and the J gene end by 10 bases; junction bases not matched to a gene: 12. CDR3 sequence reads: CASSPRRDRAYEQFF. Here the CDR3 DNA reads TGTGCCAGCAGCCCTAGGCGGGACAGGGCCTACGAGCAGTTCTTC.

On this clonotype: A clone one base away is much larger, so this may be a read error. This chain links TRBV6-2 or TRBV6-3 with TRBJ1-5; D call uncertain. V lost 5 bases, J lost 1 base, and 6 bases lay in between. Germline V gene data show CDR1 as MNHEY and CDR2 as SVGEGT. This CDR3 region has 13 residues. In DNA, the CDR3 is TGTGCCAGCAGTGAAGTAAGCAATCAGCCCCAGCATTTT. Protein: CASSEVSNQPQHF.